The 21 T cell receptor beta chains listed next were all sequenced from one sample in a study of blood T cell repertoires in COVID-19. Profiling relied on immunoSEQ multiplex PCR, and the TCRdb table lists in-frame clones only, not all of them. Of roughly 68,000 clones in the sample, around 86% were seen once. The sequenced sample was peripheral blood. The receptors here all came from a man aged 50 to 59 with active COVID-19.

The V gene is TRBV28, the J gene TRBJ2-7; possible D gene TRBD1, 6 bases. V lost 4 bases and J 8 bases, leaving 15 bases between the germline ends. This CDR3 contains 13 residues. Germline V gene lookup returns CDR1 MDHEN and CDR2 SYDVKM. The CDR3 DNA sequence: TGTGCCAGCAGTTACATACACAGGGTTAAGCAGTACTTC. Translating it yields CASSYIHRVKQYF.

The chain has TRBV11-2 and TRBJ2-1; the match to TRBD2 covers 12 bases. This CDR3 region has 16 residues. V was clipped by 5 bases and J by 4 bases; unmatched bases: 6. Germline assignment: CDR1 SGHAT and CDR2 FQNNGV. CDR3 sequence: CASSPRTSGDYNEQFF. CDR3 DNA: TGTGCCAGCAGCCCTAGGACTAGCGGGGATTACAATGAGCAGTTCTTC.

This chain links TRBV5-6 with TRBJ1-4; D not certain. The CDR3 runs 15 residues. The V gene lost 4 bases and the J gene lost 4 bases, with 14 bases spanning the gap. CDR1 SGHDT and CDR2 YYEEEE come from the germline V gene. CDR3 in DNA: TGTGCCAGCAGCCTCGCGGGAAGGTATAATGAAAAACTGTTTTTT. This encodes CASSLAGRYNEKLFF.

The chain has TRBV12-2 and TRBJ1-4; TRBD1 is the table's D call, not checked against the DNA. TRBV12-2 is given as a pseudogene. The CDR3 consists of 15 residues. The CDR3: CASRLAGQVNEKLFF. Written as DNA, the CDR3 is TGTGCAAGTCGCTTAGCGGGACAGGTTAATGAAAAACTGTTTTTT.

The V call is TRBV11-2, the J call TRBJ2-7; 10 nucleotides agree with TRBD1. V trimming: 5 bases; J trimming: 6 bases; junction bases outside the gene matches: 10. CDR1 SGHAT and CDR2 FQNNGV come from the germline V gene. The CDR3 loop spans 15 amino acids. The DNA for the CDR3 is TGTGCCAGCAGCACCCGGGACAGGGGTCGTCTCGAGCAGTACTTC. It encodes CASSTRDRGRLEQYF. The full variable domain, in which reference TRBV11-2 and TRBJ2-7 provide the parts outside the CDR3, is EAGVAQSPRYKIIEKRQSVAFWCNPISGHATLYWYQQILGQGPKLLIQFQNNGVVDDSQLPKDRFSAERLKGVDSTLKIQPAKLEDSAVYLCASSTRDRGRLEQYFGPGTRLTVT.

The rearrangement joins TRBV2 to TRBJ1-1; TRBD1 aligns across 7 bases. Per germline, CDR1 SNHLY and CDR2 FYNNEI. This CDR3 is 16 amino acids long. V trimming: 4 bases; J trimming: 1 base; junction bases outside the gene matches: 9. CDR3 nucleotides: TGTGCCAGCAGTGGAGGGGCGGGACAGACGAACACTGAAGCTTTCTTT. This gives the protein CASSGGAGQTNTEAFF. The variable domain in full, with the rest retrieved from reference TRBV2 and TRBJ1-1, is EPEVTQTPSHQVTQMGQEVILRCVPISNHLYFYWYRQILGQKVEFLVSFYNNEISEKSEIFDDQFSVERPDGSNFTLKIRSTKLEDSAMYFCASSGGAGQTNTEAFFGQGTRLTVV.

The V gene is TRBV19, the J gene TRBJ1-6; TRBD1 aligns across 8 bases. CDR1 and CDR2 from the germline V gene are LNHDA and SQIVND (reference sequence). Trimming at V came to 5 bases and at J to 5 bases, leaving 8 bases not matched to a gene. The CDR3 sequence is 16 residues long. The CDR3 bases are TGTGCCAGTAGTGCAGGCGACAGGGGTAATAATTCACCCCTCCACTTT. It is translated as CASSAGDRGNNSPLHF.

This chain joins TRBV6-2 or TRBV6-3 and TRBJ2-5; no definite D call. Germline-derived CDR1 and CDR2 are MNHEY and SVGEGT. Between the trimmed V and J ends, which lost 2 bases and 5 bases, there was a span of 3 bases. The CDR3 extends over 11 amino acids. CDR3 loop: CASSYLETQYF. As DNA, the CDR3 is TGTGCCAGCAGTTACCTCGAGACCCAGTACTTC.

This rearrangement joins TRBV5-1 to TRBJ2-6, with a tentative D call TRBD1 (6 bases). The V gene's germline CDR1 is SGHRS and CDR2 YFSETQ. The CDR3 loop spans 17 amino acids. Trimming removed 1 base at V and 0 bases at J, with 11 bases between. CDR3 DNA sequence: TGCGCCAGCAGCTTGAGGACAGAGAGCTCTGGGGCCAACGTCCTGACTTTC. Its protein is CASSLRTESSGANVLTF.

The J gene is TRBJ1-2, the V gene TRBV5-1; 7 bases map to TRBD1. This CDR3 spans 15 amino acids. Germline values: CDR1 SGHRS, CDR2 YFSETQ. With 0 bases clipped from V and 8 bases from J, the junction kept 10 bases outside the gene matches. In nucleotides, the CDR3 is TGCGCCAGCAGCTTGGTTCCGGGACAGCAGACGGGCTACACCTTC. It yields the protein CASSLVPGQQTGYTF.

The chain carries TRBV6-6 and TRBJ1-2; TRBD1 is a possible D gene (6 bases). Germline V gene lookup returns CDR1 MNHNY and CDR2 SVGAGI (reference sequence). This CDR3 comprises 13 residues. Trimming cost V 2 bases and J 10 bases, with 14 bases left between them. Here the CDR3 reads CASSYGQPNDYTF. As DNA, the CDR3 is TGTGCCAGCAGTTACGGACAGCCAAACGACTACACCTTC.

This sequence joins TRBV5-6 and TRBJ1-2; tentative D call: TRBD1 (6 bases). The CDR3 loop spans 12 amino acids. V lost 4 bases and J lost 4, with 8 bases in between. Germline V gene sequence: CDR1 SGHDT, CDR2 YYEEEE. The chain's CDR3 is CASSMGAYGYTF. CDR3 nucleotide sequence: TGTGCCAGCAGCATGGGGGCCTATGGCTACACCTTC.

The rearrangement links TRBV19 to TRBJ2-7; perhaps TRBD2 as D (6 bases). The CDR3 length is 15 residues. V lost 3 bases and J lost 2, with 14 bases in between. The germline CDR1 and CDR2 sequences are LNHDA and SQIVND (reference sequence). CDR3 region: CASSIKGGIAYEQYF. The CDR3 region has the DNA TGTGCCAGTAGTATCAAAGGAGGGATCGCCTACGAGCAGTACTTC.

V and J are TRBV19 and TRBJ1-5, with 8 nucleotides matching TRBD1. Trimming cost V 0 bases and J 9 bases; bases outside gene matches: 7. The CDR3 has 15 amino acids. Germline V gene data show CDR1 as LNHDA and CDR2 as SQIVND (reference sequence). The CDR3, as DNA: TGTGCCAGTAGTATAGATCTAGGACAGGGTAGGCCCCAGCATTTT. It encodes CASSIDLGQGRPQHF.

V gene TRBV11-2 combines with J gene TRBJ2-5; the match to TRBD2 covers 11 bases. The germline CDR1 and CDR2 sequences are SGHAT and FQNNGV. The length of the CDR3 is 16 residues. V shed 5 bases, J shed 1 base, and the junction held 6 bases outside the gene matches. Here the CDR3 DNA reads TGTGCCAGCAGCCCTCCGACTAGCGGGACCCAAGAGACCCAGTACTTC. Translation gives CASSPPTSGTQETQYF.

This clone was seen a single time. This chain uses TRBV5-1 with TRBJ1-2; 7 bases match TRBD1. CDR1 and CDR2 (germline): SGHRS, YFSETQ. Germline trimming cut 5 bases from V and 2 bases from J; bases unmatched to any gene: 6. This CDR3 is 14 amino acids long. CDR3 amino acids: CASRTGTENYGYTF. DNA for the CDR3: TGCGCCAGCAGAACCGGGACAGAAAACTATGGCTACACCTTC.

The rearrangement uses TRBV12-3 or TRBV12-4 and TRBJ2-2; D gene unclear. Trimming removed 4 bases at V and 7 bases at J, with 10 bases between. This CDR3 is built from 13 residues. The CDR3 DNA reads TGTGCCAGCAGTTCAGAGACACGCGGGGAGCTGTTTTTT. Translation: CASSSETRGELFF.

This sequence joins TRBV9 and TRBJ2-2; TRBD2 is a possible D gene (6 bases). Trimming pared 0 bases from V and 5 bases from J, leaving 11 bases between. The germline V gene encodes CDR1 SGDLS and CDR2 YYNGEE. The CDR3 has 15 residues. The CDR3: CASSVGGLETGELFF. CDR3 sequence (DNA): TGTGCCAGCAGCGTAGGGGGACTGGAAACCGGGGAGCTGTTTTTT. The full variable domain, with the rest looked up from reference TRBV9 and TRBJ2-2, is DSGVTQTPKHLITATGQRVTLRCSPRSGDLSVYWYQQSLDQGLQFLIQYYNGEERAKGNILERFSAQQFPDLHSELNLSSLELGDSALYFCASSVGGLETGELFFGEGSRLTVL.

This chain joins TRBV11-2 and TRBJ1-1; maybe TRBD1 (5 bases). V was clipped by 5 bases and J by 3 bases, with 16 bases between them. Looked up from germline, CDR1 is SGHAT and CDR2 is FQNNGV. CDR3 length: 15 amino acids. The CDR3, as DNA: TGTGCCAGCAGCCGCGGTCGGGGGTGGGACACTGAAGCTTTCTTT. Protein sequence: CASSRGRGWDTEAFF.

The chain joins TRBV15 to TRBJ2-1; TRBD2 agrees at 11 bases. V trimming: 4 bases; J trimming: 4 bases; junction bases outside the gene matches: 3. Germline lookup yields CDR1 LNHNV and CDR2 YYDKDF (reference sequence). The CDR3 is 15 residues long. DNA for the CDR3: TGTGCCACCAGCAAACTAGCGGGAGAATACAATGAGCAGTTCTTC. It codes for CATSKLAGEYNEQFF.

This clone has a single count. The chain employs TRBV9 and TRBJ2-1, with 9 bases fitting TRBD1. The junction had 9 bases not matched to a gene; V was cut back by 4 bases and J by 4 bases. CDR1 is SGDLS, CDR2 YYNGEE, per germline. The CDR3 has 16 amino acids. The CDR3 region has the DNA TGTGCCAGCAGCACGTCTTCCGGGACAGGGTACAATGAGCAGTTCTTC. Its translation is CASSTSSGTGYNEQFF.